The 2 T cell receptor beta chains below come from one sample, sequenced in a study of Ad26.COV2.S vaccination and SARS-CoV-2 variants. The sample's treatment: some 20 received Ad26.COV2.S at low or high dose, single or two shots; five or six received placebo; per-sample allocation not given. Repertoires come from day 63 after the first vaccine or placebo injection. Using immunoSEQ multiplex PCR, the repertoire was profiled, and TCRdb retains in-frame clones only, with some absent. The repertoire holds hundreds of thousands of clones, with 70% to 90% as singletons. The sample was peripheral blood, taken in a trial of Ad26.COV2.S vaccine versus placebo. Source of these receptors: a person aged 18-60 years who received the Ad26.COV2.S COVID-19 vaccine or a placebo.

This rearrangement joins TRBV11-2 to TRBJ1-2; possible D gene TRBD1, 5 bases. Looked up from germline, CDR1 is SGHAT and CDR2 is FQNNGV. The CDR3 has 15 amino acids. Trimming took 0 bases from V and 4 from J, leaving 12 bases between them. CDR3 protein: CASSLDPGDGYGYTF. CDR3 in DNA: TGTGCCAGCAGCTTAGATCCCGGGGACGGCTATGGCTACACCTTC.

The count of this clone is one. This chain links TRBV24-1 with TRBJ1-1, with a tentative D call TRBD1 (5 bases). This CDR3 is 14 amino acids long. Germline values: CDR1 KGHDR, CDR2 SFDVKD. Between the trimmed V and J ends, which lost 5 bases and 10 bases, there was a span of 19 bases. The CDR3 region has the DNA TGTGCCACCAGTGGGGCCGGGACGCGTGAAGCAGCTTTCTTT. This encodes CATSGAGTREAAFF.